This is a list of T cell receptor beta chains from one sample in a study of T-cell memory formation after mild COVID-19. One entry per CDR3 protein, called by TCRdb with MiXCR from the 5' RACE reads. This table has under 300,000 distinct CDR3 sequences, around 15% appearing once. Source material: PBMCs or a T cell subset sorted from them (not recorded which). The receptors originated from a man aged 18-30 years who had mild COVID-19 (a few samples of this study predate the infection). Cell type and time point are not known. The CDR3 runs from the conserved cysteine through the conserved F or W.

v_gene	CDR3aa
TRBV12-3/TRBV12-4	CASSRDRGPIYEQYF
TRBV20-1	CSARDVARGNSPLHF
TRBV10-2	CASSESGQTGIGYTF
TRBV6-5	CASGARVGSPLHF
TRBV7-6	CASSQTGATGELFF
TRBV7-2	CASSPAVKNEQFF
TRBV7-2	CASSNGGNTEAFF
TRBV7-8	CASSLAQAGVADTQYF
TRBV7-8	CASSLRGTSGSYNEQFF
TRBV4-1	CASSPPGMDQPQHF
TRBV20-1	CSASGTINYGYTF
TRBV5-1	CASSLRPGGDSVGEQFF
TRBV5-1	CASSLVGSSGANVLTF
TRBV18	CASSPRDSYNSPLHF
TRBV6-4	CASRGQGETEAFF
TRBV5-1	CASSLENYNEQFF
TRBV11-1	CASSPRTRTDTQYF
TRBV7-9	CASSKYTENTEAFF
TRBV6-5	CASSKAGLMNTEAFF
TRBV5-1	CASATGLAGTTDTQYF
TRBV7-9	CASSSRTVNYGYTF
TRBV30	CAWIINTVESTYGYTF
TRBV6-6	CASSKTSHDTDTQYF
TRBV10-3	CAIRSGGLTDTQYF
TRBV5-5	CASSLGSGQEAFF
TRBV30	CAWKSLNTEAFF
TRBV10-1	CASSLLAGFGELFF
TRBV5-1	CASSFFEGFHQPQHF
TRBV11-2	CASSAGGGGNTIYF
TRBV3-1	CASSHWTVPGYGYTF
TRBV9	CASSGGGGLNTEAFF
TRBV7-2	CASRPTGFGADTQYF
TRBV7-2	CASSFDNLENIQYF
TRBV19	CASSSAGQDQPQHF
TRBV20-1	CSASSGDNEQFF
TRBV28	CASMRGQGIQYF